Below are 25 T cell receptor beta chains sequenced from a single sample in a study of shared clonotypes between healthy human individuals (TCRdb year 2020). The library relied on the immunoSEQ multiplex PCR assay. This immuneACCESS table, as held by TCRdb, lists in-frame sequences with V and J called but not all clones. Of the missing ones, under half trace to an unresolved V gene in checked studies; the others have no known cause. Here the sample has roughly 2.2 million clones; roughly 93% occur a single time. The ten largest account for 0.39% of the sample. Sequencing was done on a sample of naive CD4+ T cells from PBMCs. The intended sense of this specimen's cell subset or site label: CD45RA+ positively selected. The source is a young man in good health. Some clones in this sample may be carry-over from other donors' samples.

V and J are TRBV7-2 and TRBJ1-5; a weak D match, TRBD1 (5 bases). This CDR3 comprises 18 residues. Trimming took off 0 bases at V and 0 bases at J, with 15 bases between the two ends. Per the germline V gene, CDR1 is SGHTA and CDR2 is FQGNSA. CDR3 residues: CASSLAVEQGYSNQPQHF. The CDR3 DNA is TGTGCCAGCAGCTTAGCGGTGGAGCAGGGATATAGCAATCAGCCCCAGCATTTT. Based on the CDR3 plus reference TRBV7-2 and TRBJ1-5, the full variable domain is GAGVSQSPSNKVTEKGKDVELRCDPISGHTALYWYRQSLGQGLEFLIYFQGNSAPDKSGLPSDRFSAERTGGSVSTLTIQRTQQEDSAVYLCASSLAVEQGYSNQPQHFGDGTRLSIL.

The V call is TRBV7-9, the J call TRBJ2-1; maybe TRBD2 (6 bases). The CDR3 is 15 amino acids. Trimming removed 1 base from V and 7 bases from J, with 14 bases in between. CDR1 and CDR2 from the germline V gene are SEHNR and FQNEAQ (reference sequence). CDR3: CASSLVAGLANEQFF. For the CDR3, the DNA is TGTGCCAGCAGCTTAGTGGCGGGATTGGCAAATGAGCAGTTCTTC.

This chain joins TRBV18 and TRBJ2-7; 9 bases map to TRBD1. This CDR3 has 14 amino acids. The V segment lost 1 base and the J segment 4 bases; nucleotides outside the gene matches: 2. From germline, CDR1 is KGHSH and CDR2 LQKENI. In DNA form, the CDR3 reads TGTGCCAGCTCACCACGGGACAGGGTATACGAGCAGTACTTC. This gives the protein CASSPRDRVYEQYF.

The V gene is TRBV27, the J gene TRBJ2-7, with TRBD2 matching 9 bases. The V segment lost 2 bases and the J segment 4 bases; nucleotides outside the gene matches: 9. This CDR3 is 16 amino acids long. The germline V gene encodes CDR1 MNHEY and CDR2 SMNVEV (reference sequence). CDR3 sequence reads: CASSLRASSGIYEQYF. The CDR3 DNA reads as TGTGCCAGCAGTTTACGTGCCTCTAGCGGGATTTACGAGCAGTACTTC.

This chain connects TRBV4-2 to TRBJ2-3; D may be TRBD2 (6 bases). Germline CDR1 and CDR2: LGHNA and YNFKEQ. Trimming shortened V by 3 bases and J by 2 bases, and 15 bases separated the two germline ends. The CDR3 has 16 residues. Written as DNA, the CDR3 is TGTGCCAGCAGCCAGCCAGCGGGTTTCACCACAGATACGCAGTATTTT. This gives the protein CASSQPAGFTTDTQYF.

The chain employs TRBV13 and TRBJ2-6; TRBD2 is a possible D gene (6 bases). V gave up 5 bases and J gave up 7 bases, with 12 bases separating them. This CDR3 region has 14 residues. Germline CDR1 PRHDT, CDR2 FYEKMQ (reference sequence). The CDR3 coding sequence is TGTGCCAGCAGCCCCAAGGGAGGTGCCAACGTCCTGACTTTC. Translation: CASSPKGGANVLTF.

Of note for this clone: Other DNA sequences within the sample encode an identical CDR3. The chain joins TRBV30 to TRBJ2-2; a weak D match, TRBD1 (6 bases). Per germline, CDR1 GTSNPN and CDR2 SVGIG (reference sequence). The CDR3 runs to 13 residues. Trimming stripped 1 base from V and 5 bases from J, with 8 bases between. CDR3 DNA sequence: TGTGCCTGGAGTGCGCAGGGGACCGGGGAGCTGTTTTTT. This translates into CAWSAQGTGELFF.

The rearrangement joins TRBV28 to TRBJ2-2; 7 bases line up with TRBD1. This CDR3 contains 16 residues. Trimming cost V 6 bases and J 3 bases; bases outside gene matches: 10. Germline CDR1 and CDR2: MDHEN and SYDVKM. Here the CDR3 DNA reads TGTGCCAGCAGACTATACCGGACAGGAGACACCGGGGAGCTGTTTTTT. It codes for CASRLYRTGDTGELFF. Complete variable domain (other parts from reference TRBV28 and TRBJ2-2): DVKVTQSSRYLVKRTGEKVFLECVQDMDHENMFWYRQDPGLGLRLIYFSYDVKMKEKGDIPEGYSVSREKKERFSLILESASTNQTSMYLCASRLYRTGDTGELFFGEGSRLTVL.

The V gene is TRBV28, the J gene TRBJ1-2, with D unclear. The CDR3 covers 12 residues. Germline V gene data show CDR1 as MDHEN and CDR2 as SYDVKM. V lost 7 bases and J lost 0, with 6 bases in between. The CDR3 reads CASTATNYGYTF. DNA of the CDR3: TGTGCCAGCACAGCCACTAACTATGGCTACACCTTC.

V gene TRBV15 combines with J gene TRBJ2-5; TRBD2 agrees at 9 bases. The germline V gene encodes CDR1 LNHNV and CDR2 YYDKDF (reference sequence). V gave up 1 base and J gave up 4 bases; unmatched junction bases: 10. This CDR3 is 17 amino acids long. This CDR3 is CATSRGAAGGPSETQYF. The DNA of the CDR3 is TGTGCCACCAGCAGAGGGGCGGCGGGAGGGCCCTCAGAGACCCAGTACTTC.

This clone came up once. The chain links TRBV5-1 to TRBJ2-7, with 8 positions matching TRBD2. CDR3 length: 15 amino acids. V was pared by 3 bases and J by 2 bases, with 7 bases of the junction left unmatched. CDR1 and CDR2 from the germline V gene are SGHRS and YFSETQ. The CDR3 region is CASSWSGSSPYEQYF. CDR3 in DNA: TGCGCCAGCAGCTGGAGCGGGAGTTCGCCCTACGAGCAGTACTTC.

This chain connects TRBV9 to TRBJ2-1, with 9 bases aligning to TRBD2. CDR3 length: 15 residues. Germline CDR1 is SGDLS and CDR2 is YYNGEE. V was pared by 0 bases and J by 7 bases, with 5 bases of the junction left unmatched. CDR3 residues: CASSVGGSGSNEQFF. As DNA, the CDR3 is TGTGCCAGCAGCGTAGGAGGTAGCGGGAGTAATGAGCAGTTCTTC.

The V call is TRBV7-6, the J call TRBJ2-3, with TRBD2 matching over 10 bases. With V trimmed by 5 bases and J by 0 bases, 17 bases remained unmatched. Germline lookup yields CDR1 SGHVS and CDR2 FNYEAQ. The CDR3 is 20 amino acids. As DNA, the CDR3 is TGTGCCAGCAGCGGACGGCCTAGCGGGGGCGCAGGTACGAGCACAGATACGCAGTATTTT. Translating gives CASSGRPSGGAGTSTDTQYF.

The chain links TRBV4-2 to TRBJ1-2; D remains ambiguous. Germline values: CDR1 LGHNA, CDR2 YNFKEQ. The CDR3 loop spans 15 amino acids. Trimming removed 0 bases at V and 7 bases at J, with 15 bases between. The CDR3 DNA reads TGTGCCAGCAGCCAAGACGCGGACGGGGTTTCTGGCTACACCTTC. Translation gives CASSQDADGVSGYTF.

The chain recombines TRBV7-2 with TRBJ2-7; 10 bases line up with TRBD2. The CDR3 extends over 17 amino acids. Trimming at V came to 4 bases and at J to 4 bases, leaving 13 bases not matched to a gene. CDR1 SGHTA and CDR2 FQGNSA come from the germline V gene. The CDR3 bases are TGTGCCAGCAGCTCCACCCTATCTAGCGGGGGTAGGTACGAGCAGTACTTC. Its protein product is CASSSTLSSGGRYEQYF.

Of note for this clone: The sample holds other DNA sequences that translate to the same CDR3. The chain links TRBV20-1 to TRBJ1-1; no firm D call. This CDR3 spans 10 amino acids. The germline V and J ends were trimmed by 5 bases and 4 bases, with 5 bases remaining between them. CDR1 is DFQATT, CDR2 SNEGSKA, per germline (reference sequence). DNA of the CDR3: TGCAGTGCTGGGCGCACTGAAGCTTTCTTT. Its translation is CSAGRTEAFF.

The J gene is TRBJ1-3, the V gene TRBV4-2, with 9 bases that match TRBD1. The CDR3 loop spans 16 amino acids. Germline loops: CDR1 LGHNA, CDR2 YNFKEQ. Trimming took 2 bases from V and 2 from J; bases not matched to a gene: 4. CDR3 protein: CASSQPTGGAGNTIYF. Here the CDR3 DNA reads TGTGCCAGCAGCCAACCTACAGGGGGCGCTGGAAACACCATATATTTT.

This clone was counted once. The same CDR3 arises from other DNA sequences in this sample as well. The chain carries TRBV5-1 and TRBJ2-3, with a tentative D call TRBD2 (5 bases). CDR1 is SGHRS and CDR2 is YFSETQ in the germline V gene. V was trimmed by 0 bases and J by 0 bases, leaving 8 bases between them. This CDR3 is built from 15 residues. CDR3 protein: CASSLARTSTDTQYF. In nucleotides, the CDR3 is TGCGCCAGCAGCTTGGCTAGGACTAGCACAGATACGCAGTATTTT.

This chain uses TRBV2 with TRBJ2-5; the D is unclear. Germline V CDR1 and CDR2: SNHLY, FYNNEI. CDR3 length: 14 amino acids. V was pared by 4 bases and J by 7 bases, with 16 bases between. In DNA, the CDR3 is TGTGCCAGCAGTGTAAACGGAGTCCGACGGACCCAGTACTTC. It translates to CASSVNGVRRTQYF.

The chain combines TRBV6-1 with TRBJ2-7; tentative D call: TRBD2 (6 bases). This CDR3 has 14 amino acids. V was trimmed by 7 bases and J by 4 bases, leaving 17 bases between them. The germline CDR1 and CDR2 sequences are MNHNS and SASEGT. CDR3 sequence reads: CASTYGGSLYEQYF. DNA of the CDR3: TGTGCCAGCACCTACGGAGGGTCTTTGTACGAGCAGTACTTC.

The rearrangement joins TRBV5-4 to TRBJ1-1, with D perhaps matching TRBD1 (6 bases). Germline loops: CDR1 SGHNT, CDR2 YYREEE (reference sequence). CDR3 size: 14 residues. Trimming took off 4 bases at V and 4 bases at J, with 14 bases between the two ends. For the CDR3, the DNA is TGTGCCAGCAGCCCGGGTCAAGGGGGCACTGAAGCTTTCTTT. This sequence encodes CASSPGQGGTEAFF.

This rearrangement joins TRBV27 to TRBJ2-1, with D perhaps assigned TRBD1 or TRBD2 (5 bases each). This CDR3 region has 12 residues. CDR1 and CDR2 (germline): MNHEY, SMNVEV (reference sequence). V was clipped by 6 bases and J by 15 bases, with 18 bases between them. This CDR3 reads CASRLVGEGLFF. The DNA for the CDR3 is TGTGCCAGCAGACTCGTGGGGGAAGGACTGTTCTTC.

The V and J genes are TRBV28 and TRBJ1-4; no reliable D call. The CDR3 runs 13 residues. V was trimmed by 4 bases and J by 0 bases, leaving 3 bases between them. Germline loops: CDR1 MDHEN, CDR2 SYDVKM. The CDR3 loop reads CASSWATNEKLFF. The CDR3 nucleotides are TGTGCCAGCAGTTGGGCAACTAATGAAAAACTGTTTTTT.

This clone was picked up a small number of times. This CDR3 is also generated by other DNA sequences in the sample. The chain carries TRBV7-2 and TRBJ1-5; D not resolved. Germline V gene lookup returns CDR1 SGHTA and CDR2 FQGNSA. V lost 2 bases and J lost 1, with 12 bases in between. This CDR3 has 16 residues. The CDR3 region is CASSLLGRESNQPQHF. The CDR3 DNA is TGTGCCAGCAGCTTACTTGGGCGGGAGAGCAATCAGCCCCAGCATTTT.

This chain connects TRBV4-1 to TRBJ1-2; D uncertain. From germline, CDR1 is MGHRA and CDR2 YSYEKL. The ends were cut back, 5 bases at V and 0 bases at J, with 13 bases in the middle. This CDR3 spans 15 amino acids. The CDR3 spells CASSAVYLPNYGYTF. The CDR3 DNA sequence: TGCGCCAGCAGCGCCGTATATCTTCCTAACTATGGCTACACCTTC.